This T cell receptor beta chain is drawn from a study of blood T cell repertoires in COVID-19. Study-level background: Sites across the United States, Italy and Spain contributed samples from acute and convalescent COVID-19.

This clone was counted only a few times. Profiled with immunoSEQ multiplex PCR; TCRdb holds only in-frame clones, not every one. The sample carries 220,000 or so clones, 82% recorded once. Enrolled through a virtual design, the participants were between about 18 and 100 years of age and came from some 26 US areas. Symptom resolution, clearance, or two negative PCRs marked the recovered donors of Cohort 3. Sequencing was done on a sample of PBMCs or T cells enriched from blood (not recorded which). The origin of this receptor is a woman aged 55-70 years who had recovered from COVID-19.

The CDR3 reads CASSQTQGVASYNSPLHF. The CDR3, as DNA: TGTGCCAGCAGCCAAACACAGGGGGTCGCCTCCTATAATTCACCCCTCCACTTT. V usage is TRBV3-1 (or the pseudogene TRBV3-2) and J usage is TRBJ1-6; TRBD1 matches at 8 bases. Germline V lookup: CDR1 LGHDT, CDR2 YNNKEL (reference sequence). The CDR3 length is 18 residues. Trimming cost V 2 bases and J 0 bases; bases outside gene matches: 6.